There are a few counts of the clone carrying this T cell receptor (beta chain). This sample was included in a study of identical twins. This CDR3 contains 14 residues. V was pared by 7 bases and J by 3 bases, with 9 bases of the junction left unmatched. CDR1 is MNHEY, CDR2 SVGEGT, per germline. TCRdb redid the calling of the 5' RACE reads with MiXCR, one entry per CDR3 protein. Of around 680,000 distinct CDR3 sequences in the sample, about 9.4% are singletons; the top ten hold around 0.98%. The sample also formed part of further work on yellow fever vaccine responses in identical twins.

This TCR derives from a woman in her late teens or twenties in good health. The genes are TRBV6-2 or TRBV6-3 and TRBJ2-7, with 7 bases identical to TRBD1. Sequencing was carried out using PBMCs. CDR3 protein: CASTNRDSVYEQYF. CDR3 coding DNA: TGTGCCAGCACCAACAGGGACAGCGTCTACGAGCAGTACTTC.